Given below is one TCR beta chain in context. Its antigen is currently unknown. The sequence runs out 3 residues before the end of the CDR3; the remainder is reconstructed from the germline J gene. Germline CDR1 and CDR2: WNHNN and SYGVQD (reference sequence). Trimming at V came to 8 bases and at J to 3 bases, leaving 4 bases not matched to a gene. This CDR3 has 12 amino acids. The sample comes from a study of T cells in women clearing cervical HPV infection. Across the whole study: Cases' blood sampling followed lesion detection by median roughly 150 days (90 to 200). Study-level points and caveats: CIN3+ cases had significantly higher TCR richness than controls; evenness did not differ. T-cell numbers per sample were unknown and may explain richness differences.

Here immunoSEQ multiplex PCR was the method, and the copy in TCRdb shows in-frame clones only, minus some. The sample has tens of thousands of clones. The clonotype was recovered from a woman aged 18 to 75 with a cervical HPV16 infection that either progressed to CIN3+ or cleared (not recorded which). Sequenced material: blood buffy coat. The V and J genes are TRBV10-1 and TRBJ2-7, with 7 nucleotides matching TRBD2. CDR3 DNA, as far as it was read: TGCGCCAGCTCCTCGGGGGGCTACGAG. It translates to CASSSGGYE. The CDR3 in full is CASSSGGYEQYF.